Here is one TCR beta chain with its context. The data derive from a study of blood T cell repertoires in COVID-19. Turning to the study itself: COVID-19 samples, acute and convalescent, were from the United States, Italy and Spain. Nucleic acid was either cDNA or gDNA, and it came from T cells, B-cell-depleted T cells, or PBMCs.

Original methodology: Using reference gene primer amplification, nucleated cell counts were estimated. TCRdb keeps only in-frame clones here, not all; method: immunoSEQ multiplex PCR. The DNA was the basis for D and trimming; V, J and clone size are from that table. The sample records 250,000 to 350,000 clones, roughly 87% being singletons. CDR3 size: 13 residues. Germline V gene data show CDR1 as MDHEN and CDR2 as SYDVKM. Deletions cut 8 bases from V and 4 bases from J, with 14 bases between. Sequences were obtained from peripheral blood. The receptor comes from a woman aged 45-59 years who had recovered from COVID-19. The chain links TRBV28 to TRBJ1-1; the D gene is possibly TRBD1 (5 bases). In DNA form, the CDR3 reads TGTGCCAGCGGCCTACAGGTGATCACTGAAGCTTTCTTT. It specifies CASGLQVITEAFF.